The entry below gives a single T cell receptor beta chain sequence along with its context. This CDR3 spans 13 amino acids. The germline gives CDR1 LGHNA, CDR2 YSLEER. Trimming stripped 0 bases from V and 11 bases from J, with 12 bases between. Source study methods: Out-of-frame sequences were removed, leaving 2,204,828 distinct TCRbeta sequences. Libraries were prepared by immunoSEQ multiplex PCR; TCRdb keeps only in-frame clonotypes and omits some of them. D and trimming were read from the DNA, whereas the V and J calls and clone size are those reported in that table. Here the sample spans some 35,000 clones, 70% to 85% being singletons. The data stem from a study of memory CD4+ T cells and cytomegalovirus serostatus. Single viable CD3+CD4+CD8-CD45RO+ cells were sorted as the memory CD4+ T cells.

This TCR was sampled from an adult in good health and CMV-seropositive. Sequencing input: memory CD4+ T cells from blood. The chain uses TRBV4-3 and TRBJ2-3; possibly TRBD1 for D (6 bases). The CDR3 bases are TGCGCCAGCAGCCAAGAATTGCAGGGGATGCAGTATTTT. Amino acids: CASSQELQGMQYF.